This T cell receptor beta chain emerged from a study of OX40 agonist ivuxolimab in advanced cancers. Whole-study context: Administration of intravenous ivuxolimab to patients occurred every 2 weeks at 0.01 to 10 mg/kg. Among those treated, three patients had partial responses, one with hepatocellular carcinoma and two with cutaneous melanoma. Study-wide points: Normalized expansion of T-cell clones was also low for some nonresponders. Average numbers of expanded clones were greater in CD8+ T cells than in CD4+.

Comments on this clone: The antigen is unknown.

This table comes from immunoSEQ multiplex PCR, and its TCRdb copy is limited to in-frame clones, with some not included. Of approximately 33,000 clones in the sample, 88% were seen once. V was pared by 6 bases and J by 5 bases, with 29 bases between. The CDR3 extends over 18 amino acids. From germline, CDR1 is SNHLY and CDR2 FYNNEI. The sequenced sample was CD4+ or CD8+ T cells sorted from blood, obtained in a trial of the OX40 agonist ivuxolimab. The origin of this receptor is an adult with an advanced solid tumor such as melanoma, head and neck, liver or kidney cancer. The V and J genes are TRBV2 and TRBJ2-7; no clear D. Written as DNA, the CDR3 is TGTGCCAGCAGCGTAAGGGAAGGGTCGGTTCGGGTACCACACGAGCAGTACTTC. As protein: CASSVREGSVRVPHEQYF.